A selection of T cell receptor beta chains follows, all from one sample in a study of T-cell memory formation after mild COVID-19. One entry per CDR3 protein, called by TCRdb with MiXCR from the 5' RACE reads. The sample records a few hundred thousand distinct CDR3 sequences, approximately 15% being singletons. Sequenced sample: PBMCs or a T cell subset sorted from them (not recorded which). The receptors shown here come from a man aged 18 to 30 who had mild COVID-19 (a few samples of this study predate the infection). Cell type and time point are not known. The CDR3 runs from the conserved cysteine through the conserved F or W. A D gene is named only where the DNA matches it firmly. Only part of the rows carry a size: once, few, many, or a class if the clone is expanded.

j_call: TRBJ1-4
v_call: TRBV12-3/TRBV12-4
clone_size: few
d_call: NA
cdr3_nt: TGTGCCAGCCGGAGTAATGAAAAACTGTTTTTT
cdr3_aa: CASRSNEKLFF

j_call: TRBJ2-3
v_call: TRBV7-9
clone_size: few
d_call: NA
cdr3_nt: TGTGCCAGCAGCTTATTCCAGGGCACAGATACGCAGTATTTT
cdr3_aa: CASSLFQGTDTQYF

j_call: TRBJ2-5
v_call: TRBV12-3/TRBV12-4
clone_size: NA
d_call: NA
cdr3_nt: TGTGCCAGCAGGTACAGCAGGGGAATCGGTGAGACCCAGTACTTC
cdr3_aa: CASRYSRGIGETQYF

j_call: TRBJ2-5
v_call: TRBV12-3/TRBV12-4
clone_size: NA
d_call: NA
cdr3_nt: TGTGCCAGCAGTTTAGAGGTGGGGGAAGAGACCCAGTACTTC
cdr3_aa: CASSLEVGEETQYF

j_call: TRBJ2-3
v_call: TRBV20-1
clone_size: NA
d_call: NA
cdr3_nt: TGCAGTGCTAGAGCGGCCGCCCTCGACACAGATACGCAGTATTTT
cdr3_aa: CSARAAALDTDTQYF

j_call: TRBJ1-1
v_call: TRBV7-9
clone_size: few
d_call: NA
cdr3_nt: TGTGCCAGCAGCTCCTGGGGTCGGGCAGGGGTGGCTGAAGCTTTCTTT
cdr3_aa: CASSSWGRAGVAEAFF

j_call: TRBJ2-5
v_call: TRBV5-1
clone_size: many
d_call: NA
cdr3_nt: TGCGCCAGCCGAGGGGAAGAGACCCAGTACTTC
cdr3_aa: CASRGEETQYF

j_call: TRBJ1-4
v_call: TRBV5-1
clone_size: NA
d_call: TRBD1
cdr3_nt: TGCGCCAGCACGACAGGGCCGGGTGAAAAACTGTTTTTT
cdr3_aa: CASTTGPGEKLFF

j_call: TRBJ2-3
v_call: TRBV5-5
clone_size: few
d_call: TRBD2
cdr3_nt: TGTGCCAGCAGCCTGACCCGGGACTACCTTTACGATACGCAGTATTTT
cdr3_aa: CASSLTRDYLYDTQYF

j_call: TRBJ1-2
v_call: TRBV7-2
clone_size: NA
d_call: TRBD1
cdr3_nt: TGTGCCAGCAGCTTCGACAGGGGGCTCGATGGCTACACCTTC
cdr3_aa: CASSFDRGLDGYTF

j_call: TRBJ2-1
v_call: TRBV7-2
clone_size: many
d_call: NA
cdr3_nt: TGTGCCAGCAGCTTAGGGCAGAACAATGAGCAGTTCTTC
cdr3_aa: CASSLGQNNEQFF

j_call: TRBJ1-5
v_call: TRBV12-3/TRBV12-4
clone_size: NA
d_call: NA
cdr3_nt: TGTGCCAGCAGTTTCGGGAACAATCAGCCCCAGCATTTT
cdr3_aa: CASSFGNNQPQHF

j_call: TRBJ2-5
v_call: TRBV7-3
clone_size: many
d_call: NA
cdr3_nt: TGTGCCAGCAGCTTAACGGCGGGAGAGACCCAGTACTTC
cdr3_aa: CASSLTAGETQYF

j_call: TRBJ2-1
v_call: TRBV15
clone_size: few
d_call: TRBD1
cdr3_nt: TGTGCCACCAGCAGCAGGGACAGGGGATACAATGAGCAGTTCTTC
cdr3_aa: CATSSRDRGYNEQFF

j_call: TRBJ1-6
v_call: TRBV18
clone_size: few
d_call: NA
cdr3_nt: TGTGCCAGCTCACGTATCGGGGTCGGTTCACCCCTCCACTTT
cdr3_aa: CASSRIGVGSPLHF

j_call: TRBJ2-1
v_call: TRBV20-1
clone_size: few
d_call: NA
cdr3_nt: TGCAGTGCCCCCGGGGGCGGGGAGTCCTACAATGAGCAGTTCTTC
cdr3_aa: CSAPGGGESYNEQFF

j_call: TRBJ2-3
v_call: TRBV2
clone_size: medium-sized
d_call: NA
cdr3_nt: TGTGCCAGCAGTGAGAGGGGCCACGCAGATACGCAGTATTTT
cdr3_aa: CASSERGHADTQYF

j_call: TRBJ2-5
v_call: TRBV7-9
clone_size: few
d_call: TRBD2
cdr3_nt: TGTGCCAGCAGCCGTAGCGGGGGACAAGAGACCCAGTACTTC
cdr3_aa: CASSRSGGQETQYF

j_call: TRBJ2-3
v_call: TRBV12-3/TRBV12-4
clone_size: NA
d_call: NA
cdr3_nt: TGTGCCAGCATCCCAGGGCGGGTCCCAGATACGCAGTATTTT
cdr3_aa: CASIPGRVPDTQYF

j_call: TRBJ1-5
v_call: TRBV5-6
clone_size: few
d_call: NA
cdr3_nt: TGTGCCAGCAGCTTGGGTGGCAGGGGCGGCAATCAGCCCCAGCATTTT
cdr3_aa: CASSLGGRGGNQPQHF

j_call: TRBJ2-5
v_call: TRBV7-8
clone_size: few
d_call: NA
cdr3_nt: TGTGCCACCCTAATGCGAGGGTATCAAGAGACCCAGTACTTC
cdr3_aa: CATLMRGYQETQYF

j_call: TRBJ2-3
v_call: TRBV7-6
clone_size: NA
d_call: NA
cdr3_nt: TGTGCCAGCAGCTTAGAGTCGAGGACGACGGATACGCAGTATTTT
cdr3_aa: CASSLESRTTDTQYF

j_call: TRBJ2-5
v_call: TRBV20-1
clone_size: few
d_call: NA
cdr3_nt: TGCAGTGCTAGAGTTCTCGGACTGGGGGGCCAGTACTTC
cdr3_aa: CSARVLGLGGQYF

j_call: TRBJ1-1
v_call: TRBV25-1
clone_size: NA
d_call: NA
cdr3_nt: TGTGCCAGCAGTGACCCGAGGCGGGGGAACGCTGAAGCTTTCTTT
cdr3_aa: CASSDPRRGNAEAFF

j_call: TRBJ2-7
v_call: TRBV29-1
clone_size: NA
d_call: TRBD1
cdr3_nt: TGCAGCGTCCGACAGGGGTACTCCTACGAGCAGTACTTC
cdr3_aa: CSVRQGYSYEQYF

j_call: TRBJ1-2
v_call: TRBV5-1
clone_size: few
d_call: NA
cdr3_nt: TGCGCCAGCAGCTTGGAAGGGGCCGGTGGCTACACCTTC
cdr3_aa: CASSLEGAGGYTF

j_call: TRBJ1-1
v_call: TRBV11-2
clone_size: NA
d_call: TRBD1
cdr3_nt: TGTGCCAGCAGCTTATGGACAGGGGCGGGGGTAGTTGGTGAAGCTTTCTTT
cdr3_aa: CASSLWTGAGVVGEAFF

j_call: TRBJ1-1
v_call: TRBV25-1
clone_size: few
d_call: NA
cdr3_nt: TGTGCCAGCAGTGATTGGCAGGGAGAAGCTTTCTTT
cdr3_aa: CASSDWQGEAFF

j_call: TRBJ1-5
v_call: TRBV6-2/TRBV6-3
clone_size: few
d_call: NA
cdr3_nt: TGTGCCAGCAGTGTGTCCTATAGCAATCAGCCCCAGCATTTT
cdr3_aa: CASSVSYSNQPQHF

j_call: TRBJ1-1
v_call: TRBV2
clone_size: many
d_call: NA
cdr3_nt: TGTGCCAGCAGAGAAAACAGGAACACTGAAGCTTTCTTT
cdr3_aa: CASRENRNTEAFF

j_call: TRBJ1-1
v_call: TRBV2
clone_size: NA
d_call: TRBD1
cdr3_nt: TGTGCCAGCAGTGGGACAGGGGGGAACACTGAAGCTTTCTTT
cdr3_aa: CASSGTGGNTEAFF

j_call: TRBJ1-4
v_call: TRBV12-3/TRBV12-4
clone_size: NA
d_call: NA
cdr3_nt: TGTGCCAGCAGTTCGGGGACCTGGGGTAATGAAAAACTGTTTTTT
cdr3_aa: CASSSGTWGNEKLFF

j_call: TRBJ1-5
v_call: TRBV7-9
clone_size: many
d_call: NA
cdr3_nt: TGTGCCAGCAGCTTAGCAGGGGCTGACAATCAGCCCCAGCATTTT
cdr3_aa: CASSLAGADNQPQHF

j_call: TRBJ1-6
v_call: TRBV5-4
clone_size: NA
d_call: NA
cdr3_nt: TGTGCCATCCACAGGGAGGTGGGTTCACCCCTCCACTTT
cdr3_aa: CAIHREVGSPLHF

j_call: TRBJ2-1
v_call: TRBV28
clone_size: NA
d_call: NA
cdr3_nt: TGTGCCATCCTTTCAAGCGCTCAGGGGACCAATGAGCAGTTCTTC
cdr3_aa: CAILSSAQGTNEQFF

j_call: TRBJ1-4
v_call: TRBV6-2/TRBV6-3
clone_size: once
d_call: NA
cdr3_nt: TGTGCCAGCAGTGAGGGCGGAAATGAAAAACTGTTTTTT
cdr3_aa: CASSEGGNEKLFF

j_call: TRBJ1-3
v_call: TRBV6-2/TRBV6-3
clone_size: few
d_call: NA
cdr3_nt: TGTGCCAGCAGGAGCTCTGGAAACACCATATATTTT
cdr3_aa: CASRSSGNTIYF

j_call: TRBJ2-1
v_call: TRBV28
clone_size: NA
d_call: NA
cdr3_nt: TGTGCCAGCAGTTGGGCGGCCGCGGATGAGCAGTTCTTC
cdr3_aa: CASSWAAADEQFF

j_call: TRBJ2-3
v_call: TRBV5-1
clone_size: few
d_call: NA
cdr3_nt: TGCGCCAGCAGCGACCCGGGGGTCCTAGGCGATACGCAGTATTTT
cdr3_aa: CASSDPGVLGDTQYF

j_call: TRBJ2-7
v_call: TRBV5-1
clone_size: NA
d_call: TRBD1
cdr3_nt: TGCGCCAGCAGCTTGAGTCCCTACCCCAGGGGGGAGCAGTACTTC
cdr3_aa: CASSLSPYPRGEQYF